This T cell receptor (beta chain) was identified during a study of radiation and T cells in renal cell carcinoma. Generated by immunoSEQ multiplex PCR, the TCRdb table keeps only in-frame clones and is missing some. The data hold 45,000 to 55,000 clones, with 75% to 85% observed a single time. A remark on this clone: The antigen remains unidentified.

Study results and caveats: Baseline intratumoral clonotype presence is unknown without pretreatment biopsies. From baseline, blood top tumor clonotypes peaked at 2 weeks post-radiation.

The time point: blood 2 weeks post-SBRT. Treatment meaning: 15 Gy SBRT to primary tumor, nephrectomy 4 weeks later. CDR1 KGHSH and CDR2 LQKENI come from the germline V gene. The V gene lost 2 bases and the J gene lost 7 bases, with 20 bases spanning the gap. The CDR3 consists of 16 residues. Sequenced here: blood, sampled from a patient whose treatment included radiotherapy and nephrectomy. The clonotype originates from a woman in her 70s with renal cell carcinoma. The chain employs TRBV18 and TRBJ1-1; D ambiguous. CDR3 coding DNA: TGTGCCAGCTCACCATCTCGCGGAATAGAGCGGAATGAAGCTTTCTTT. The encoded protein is CASSPSRGIERNEAFF.